Shown below are 6 T cell receptor beta chains from a single sample sequenced in a study of molecular identifiers for immune sequencing clone quantification. TCRdb re-derived calls from the PCR reads in MiXCR, one entry per CDR3 protein. This sample has 45,000 to 55,000 distinct CDR3 sequences, with roughly 38% found just once. Sequencing used naive CD8+ T cells from blood, with Jurkat cell RNA spiked in. Stated subset: FACS-sorted CD8+CD4-CCR7+CD45RA+ naive T cells. These receptors came from a human donor in good health. Some libraries in this study had Jurkat cell RNA spiked in.

This clonotype was picked up many times. The rearrangement uses TRBV6-5 and TRBJ2-5; 8 bases are shared with TRBD2. With V trimmed by 8 bases and J by 2 bases, 13 bases remained unmatched. Germline-derived CDR1 and CDR2 are MNHEY and SVGAGI. The CDR3 is made up of 16 amino acids. The CDR3 protein is CASGPLAGYLQETQYF. The CDR3 nucleotides are TGTGCCAGCGGCCCCCTAGCGGGCTATCTTCAAGAGACCCAGTACTTC.

V gene TRBV6-2 or TRBV6-3 combines with J gene TRBJ2-7; D remains unclear. With 8 bases removed from V and 1 base from J, the gap between germline ends came to 6 bases. There are 11 residues in the CDR3. The germline V gene has CDR1 MNHEY and CDR2 SVGEGT. The CDR3 is CASAVSYEQYF. The CDR3 nucleotides read TGTGCCAGCGCGGTTTCCTACGAGCAGTACTTC.

This clonotype was detected a few times. The chain carries TRBV4-3 and TRBJ2-5; possibly TRBD1 or TRBD2 for D (5 bases each). CDR1 and CDR2 (germline): LGHNA, YSLEER. This CDR3 comprises 16 residues. Trimming cost V 3 bases and J 5 bases, with 19 bases left between them. The CDR3 protein is CASSQLGRVGVETQYF. CDR3 sequence (DNA): TGCGCCAGCAGCCAGCTCGGCAGGGTGGGGGTTGAGACCCAGTACTTC.

CDR3 amino acids: CASSQYSTDTQYF. CDR3 DNA sequence: TGTGCCAGCAGCCAATACAGCACAGATACGCAGTATTTT. The chain has TRBV14 and TRBJ2-3; D is ambiguous. The CDR3 contains 13 residues. Germline CDR1 and CDR2: SGHDN and FVKESK. Trimming removed 2 bases at V and 0 bases at J, with 3 bases between.

The sample holds a few counts of this clonotype. The V and J genes are TRBV18 and TRBJ2-1; 13 bases map to TRBD2. The CDR3 contains 16 residues. Germline lookup yields CDR1 KGHSH and CDR2 LQKENI. J gave up 2 bases and V 4 bases, and 2 bases lay outside the gene matches. CDR3 loop: CASSRGLAGAYNEQFF. The CDR3 bases are TGTGCCAGCTCACGAGGACTAGCGGGAGCCTACAATGAGCAGTTCTTC. Drawing the rest from reference TRBV18 and TRBJ2-1, the complete variable domain is NAGVMQNPRHLVRRRGQEARLRCSPMKGHSHVYWYRQLPEEGLKFMVYLQKENIIDESGMPKERFSAEFPKEGPSILRIQQVVRGDSAAYFCASSRGLAGAYNEQFFGPGTRLTVL.

This clonotype was detected a few times. The chain recombines TRBV5-6 with TRBJ2-4, with TRBD1 identical over 8 bases. Germline V gene data show CDR1 as SGHDT and CDR2 as YYEEEE. V gave up 3 bases and J gave up 5 bases; unmatched junction bases: 4. This CDR3 has 14 residues. The CDR3 region is CASSWGTGENIQYF. CDR3 DNA: TGTGCCAGCAGCTGGGGGACAGGAGAAAACATTCAGTACTTC.